The entry below describes one T cell receptor (beta chain). This entry belongs to a study of blood T cell repertoires in COVID-19. Study as a whole: T cells, B-cell-depleted T cells, or PBMCs supplied cDNA or gDNA.

V lost 5 bases, J lost 4 bases, and 7 bases stayed unmatched. This CDR3 is 14 amino acids long. The V gene's germline CDR1 is SNHLY and CDR2 FYNNEI. This table comes from immunoSEQ multiplex PCR, and its TCRdb copy is limited to in-frame clones, with some not included. Of 450,000 to 500,000 clones listed, approximately 86% are singletons. The sample was PBMCs or T cells enriched from blood (not recorded which). The rearrangement links TRBV2 to TRBJ2-5, with TRBD2 matching over 7 bases. The TCR comes from a woman in her sixties who had recovered from COVID-19. This CDR3 is CASSTSVLVETQYF. DNA of the CDR3: TGTGCCAGCAGTACTAGCGTGTTGGTAGAGACCCAGTACTTC.